One TCR beta chain is described in this entry. Its antigen is currently unknown. The junction differs from germline at one of its ends, possibly a read error. As for the donors, each was a healthy bone marrow donor. Donors had nominal health at sampling but likely had unrecorded immune exposures. PCR amplification relied on 60 Vbeta primers (plus 13 Jbeta primers). TCRdb's copy holds only in-frame clones and misses some; the assay was immunoSEQ multiplex PCR. The profile shows about 140,000 clones, around 66% of them singletons. This entry comes from a study of cytomegalovirus exposure and HLA in healthy donors. Overall study findings and caveats: Analysis performed later found 16,000 or so TCR beta sequences associated with HLA alleles at 0.05 false discovery rate. Several top significant clusters appeared, in a later analysis, to be linked to common viral pathogens.

The CDR3 spans 14 residues. Germline V gene data show CDR1 as SNHLY and CDR2 as FYNNEI. The TCR sequence derives from a woman aged 60-75 years in good health and CMV-seronegative. The sample comprised PBMCs. The V and J genes are TRBV2 and TRBJ1-2; TRBD1 is a possible D gene (5 bases). CDR3 protein: CVSSSRRDSYGYTF. The CDR3 nucleotides are TGTGTCAGCAGTTCTCGAAGGGACTCCTATGGCTACACCTTC.